Reported below is one TCR beta chain. Its target is not known. Additional DNA sequences in this sample encode the identical CDR3. The data were taken from a study of cytomegalovirus exposure and HLA in healthy donors. The overall study: Unique TCR beta sequences numbering some 120 million came from about 179 million T cells in an earlier analysis.

Germline CDR1 reads GTSNPN; CDR2 reads SVGIG (reference sequence). V lost 5 bases and J lost 4; bases outside the gene matches: 9. The CDR3 is 14 amino acids. Primers included in the PCR were 60 Vbeta and 13 Jbeta primers. The protocol was immunoSEQ multiplex PCR, while the TCRdb copy is restricted to in-frame clones and leaves out a portion. The sample has about 250,000 clones, roughly 70% seen once. General study results and limits: Investigators reported fewer than 200 TCR beta chains as tied to cytomegalovirus.

The TCR originated in a female donor in good health and CMV-seronegative. The gene calls are TRBV30 and TRBJ2-7; the match to TRBD1 covers 9 bases. The sequenced sample consisted of PBMCs. The CDR3 spells CAWSPGQGLYEQYF. CDR3 nucleotides: TGTGCCTGGTCACCGGGACAGGGTCTTTACGAGCAGTACTTC.